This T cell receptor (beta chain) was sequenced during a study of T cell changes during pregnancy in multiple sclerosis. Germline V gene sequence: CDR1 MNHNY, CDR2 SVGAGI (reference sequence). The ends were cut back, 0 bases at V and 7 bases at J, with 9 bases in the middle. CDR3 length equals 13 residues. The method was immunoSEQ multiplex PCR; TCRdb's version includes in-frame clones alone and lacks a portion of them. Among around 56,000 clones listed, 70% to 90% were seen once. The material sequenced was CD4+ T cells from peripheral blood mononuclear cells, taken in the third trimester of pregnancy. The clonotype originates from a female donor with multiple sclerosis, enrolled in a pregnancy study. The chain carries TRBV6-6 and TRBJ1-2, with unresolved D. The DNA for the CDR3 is TGTGCCAGCAGTTACTCCCTCCTGGCTGGCTACACCTTC. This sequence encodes CASSYSLLAGYTF.